This T cell receptor (beta chain) was captured by sequencing in a study of OX40 agonist ivuxolimab in advanced cancers. Study context: Every 2 weeks, patients got intravenous ivuxolimab at one of six dose levels (0.01-10 mg/kg). Subjects had a mean age of about 57 years, with a range of 23 to 79; 82.7% were male.

The CDR3 runs to 15 residues. Germline V gene data show CDR1 as MNHNY and CDR2 as SVGAGI (reference sequence). Trimming pared 2 bases from V and 6 bases from J, leaving 14 bases between. The assay was immunoSEQ multiplex PCR, and TCRdb's table has in-frame clones only and misses some. The table has 70,000 to 85,000 clones, 85% to 95% seen once; the top ten hold approximately 0.69%. The sample here was CD4+ or CD8+ T cells sorted from blood, taken in a trial of the OX40 agonist ivuxolimab. This rearrangement joins TRBV6-6 to TRBJ1-5; a weak D match, TRBD1 (5 bases). This TCR was recovered from an adult with an advanced solid tumor such as melanoma, head and neck, liver or kidney cancer. The CDR3 is CASSYRQGGSQPQHF. The CDR3 DNA follows: TGTGCCAGCAGTTACCGGCAGGGTGGAAGTCAGCCCCAGCATTTT.